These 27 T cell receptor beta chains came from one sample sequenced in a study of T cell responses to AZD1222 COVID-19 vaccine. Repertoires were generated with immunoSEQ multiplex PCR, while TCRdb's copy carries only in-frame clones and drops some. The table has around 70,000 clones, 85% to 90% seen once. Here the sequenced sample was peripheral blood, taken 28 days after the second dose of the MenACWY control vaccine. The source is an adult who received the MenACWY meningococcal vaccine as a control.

The DNA for the CDR3 is TGTGCCAGCAGCGCAGGGGTTAAATGGGATGAAAAACTGTTTTTT. It specifies CASSAGVKWDEKLFF. The rearrangement uses TRBV2 and TRBJ1-4; possible D gene TRBD1, 6 bases. The CDR3 has 15 residues. CDR1 and CDR2 (germline): SNHLY, FYNNEI. V shed 6 bases and J shed 6 bases, with 17 bases lying between them.

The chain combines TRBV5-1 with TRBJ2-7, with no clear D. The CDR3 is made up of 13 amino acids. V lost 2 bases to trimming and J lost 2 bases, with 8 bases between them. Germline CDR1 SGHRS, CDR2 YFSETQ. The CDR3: CASSFTETYEQYF. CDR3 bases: TGCGCCAGCAGCTTCACGGAGACCTACGAGCAGTACTTC.

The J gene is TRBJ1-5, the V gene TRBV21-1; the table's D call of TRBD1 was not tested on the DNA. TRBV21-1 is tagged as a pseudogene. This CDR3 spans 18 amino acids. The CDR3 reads CASRLRQGWRGSNQPQHF. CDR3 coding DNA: TGTGCCAGCAGGCTAAGACAGGGCTGGAGGGGTAGCAATCAGCCCCAGCATTTT.

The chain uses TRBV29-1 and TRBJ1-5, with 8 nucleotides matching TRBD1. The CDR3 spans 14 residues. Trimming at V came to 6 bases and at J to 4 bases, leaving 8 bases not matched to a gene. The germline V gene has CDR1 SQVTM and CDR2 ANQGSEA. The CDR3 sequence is CSVRQGWGNQPQHF. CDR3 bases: TGCAGCGTCCGACAGGGGTGGGGAAATCAGCCCCAGCATTTT.

CDR3 nucleotides: TGTGCCACCAGCAGAGATCCCGCAGGGTATAATAATTCACCCCTCCACTTT. Translating it yields CATSRDPAGYNNSPLHF. The rearrangement joins TRBV15 to TRBJ1-6; D perhaps matches TRBD1 (5 bases). This CDR3 has 17 residues. V was cut by 0 bases and J by 5 bases, with 14 bases left in between. The germline gives CDR1 LNHNV, CDR2 YYDKDF (reference sequence).

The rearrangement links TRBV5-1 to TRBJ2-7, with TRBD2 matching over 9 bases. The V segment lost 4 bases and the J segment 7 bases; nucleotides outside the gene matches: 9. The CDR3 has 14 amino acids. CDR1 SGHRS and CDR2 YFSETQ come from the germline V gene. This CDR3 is CASSEAGGPREQYF. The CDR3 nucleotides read TGCGCCAGCAGCGAGGCGGGGGGGCCGCGGGAGCAGTACTTC. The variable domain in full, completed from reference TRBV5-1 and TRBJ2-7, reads KAGVTQTPRYLIKTRGQQVTLSCSPISGHRSVSWYQQTPGQGLQFLFEYFSETQRNKGNFPGRFSGRQFSNSRSEMNVSTLELGDSALYLCASSEAGGPREQYFGPGTRLTVT.

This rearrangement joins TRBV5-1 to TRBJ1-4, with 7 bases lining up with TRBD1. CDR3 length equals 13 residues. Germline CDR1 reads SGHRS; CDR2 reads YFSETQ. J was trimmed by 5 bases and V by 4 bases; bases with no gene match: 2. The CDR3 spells CASSVQGNEKLFF. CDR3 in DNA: TGCGCCAGCAGCGTACAGGGGAATGAAAAACTGTTTTTT.

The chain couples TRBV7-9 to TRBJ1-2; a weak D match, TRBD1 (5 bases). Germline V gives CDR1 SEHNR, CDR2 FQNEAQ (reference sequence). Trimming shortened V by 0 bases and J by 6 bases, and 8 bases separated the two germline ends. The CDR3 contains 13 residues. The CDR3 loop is CASSLAGADGYTF. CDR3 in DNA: TGTGCCAGCAGCTTAGCAGGGGCGGATGGCTACACCTTC.

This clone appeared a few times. CDR3 residues: CASSIDELPQHF. CDR3 DNA: TGTGCCAGTAGTATAGATGAGTTGCCCCAGCATTTT. The V gene is TRBV19, the J gene TRBJ1-5, with D unclear. Trimming took 0 bases from V and 9 from J, leaving 6 bases between them. The CDR3 is 12 amino acids. CDR1 is LNHDA, CDR2 SQIVND, per germline (reference sequence).

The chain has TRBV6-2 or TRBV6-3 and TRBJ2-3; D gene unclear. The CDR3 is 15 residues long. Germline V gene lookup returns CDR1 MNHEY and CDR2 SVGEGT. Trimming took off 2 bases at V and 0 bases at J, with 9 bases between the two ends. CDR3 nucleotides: TGTGCCAGCAGTTACGACGGCGCTAGCACAGATACGCAGTATTTT. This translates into CASSYDGASTDTQYF.

CDR3 sequence reads: CASSSRDRSNQPQHF. CDR3 DNA sequence: TGTGCCAGCAGTTCGAGGGACAGGAGCAATCAGCCCCAGCATTTT. V gene TRBV6-2 or TRBV6-3 combines with J gene TRBJ1-5; 8 bases fit TRBD1. Germline V gives CDR1 MNHEY, CDR2 SVGEGT. This CDR3 comprises 15 residues. Unmatched junction bases numbered 3, after V lost 4 bases and J lost 1 base.

The CDR3 reads CASSVGGKKGYYTEAFF. CDR3 DNA: TGTGCCAGCAGTGTAGGAGGGAAAAAGGGTTACTACACTGAAGCTTTCTTT. This rearrangement joins TRBV25-1 to TRBJ1-1; D remains unclear. The CDR3 has 17 residues. V dropped 4 bases and J dropped 3 bases, with 21 bases sitting between them. From germline, CDR1 is MGHDK and CDR2 SYGVNS. The whole variable domain, filled in from reference TRBV25-1 and TRBJ1-1, reads EADIYQTPRYLVIGTGKKITLECSQTMGHDKMYWYQQDPGMELHLIHYSYGVNSTEKGDLSSESTVSRIRTEHFPLTLESARPSHTSQYLCASSVGGKKGYYTEAFFGQGTRLTVV.

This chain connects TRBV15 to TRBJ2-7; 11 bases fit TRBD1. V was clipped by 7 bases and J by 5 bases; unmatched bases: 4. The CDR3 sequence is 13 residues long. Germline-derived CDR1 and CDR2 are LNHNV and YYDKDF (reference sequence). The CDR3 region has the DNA TGTGCCACCAAGGGACAGGGGGGGAACGAGCAGTACTTC. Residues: CATKGQGGNEQYF.

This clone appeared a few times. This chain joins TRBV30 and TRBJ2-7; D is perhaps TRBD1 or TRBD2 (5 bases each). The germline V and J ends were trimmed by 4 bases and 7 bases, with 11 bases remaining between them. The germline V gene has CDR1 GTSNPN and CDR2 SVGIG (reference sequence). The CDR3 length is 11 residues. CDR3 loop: CAWNGEGEQYF. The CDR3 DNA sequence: TGTGCCTGGAACGGTGAGGGGGAGCAGTACTTC.

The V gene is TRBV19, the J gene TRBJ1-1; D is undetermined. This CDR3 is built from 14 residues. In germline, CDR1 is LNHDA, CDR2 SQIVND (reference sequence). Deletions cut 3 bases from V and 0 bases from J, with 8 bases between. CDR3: CASSIPGMNTEAFF. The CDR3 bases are TGTGCCAGTAGTATCCCCGGGATGAACACTGAAGCTTTCTTT.

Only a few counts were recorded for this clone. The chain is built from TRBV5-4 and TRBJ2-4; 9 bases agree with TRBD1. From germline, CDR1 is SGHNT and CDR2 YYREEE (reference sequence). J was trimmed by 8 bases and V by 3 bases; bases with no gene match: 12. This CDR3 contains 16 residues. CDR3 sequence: CASSYYESGTGYIQYF. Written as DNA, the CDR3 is TGTGCCAGCAGCTACTACGAATCCGGGACAGGGTACATTCAGTACTTC.

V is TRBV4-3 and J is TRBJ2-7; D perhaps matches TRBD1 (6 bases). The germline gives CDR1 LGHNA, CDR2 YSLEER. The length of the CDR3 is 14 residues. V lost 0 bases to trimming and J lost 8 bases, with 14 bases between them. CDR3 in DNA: TGCGCCAGCAGCCAAGACGTCAGGGGCGGGCAGCAGTACTTC. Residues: CASSQDVRGGQQYF.

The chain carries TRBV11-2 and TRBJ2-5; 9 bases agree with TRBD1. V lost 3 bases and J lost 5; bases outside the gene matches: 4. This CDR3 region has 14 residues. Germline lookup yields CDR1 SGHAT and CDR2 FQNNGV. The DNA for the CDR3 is TGTGCCAGCAGCTTGACAGGGGGTCAGGAGACCCAGTACTTC. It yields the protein CASSLTGGQETQYF.

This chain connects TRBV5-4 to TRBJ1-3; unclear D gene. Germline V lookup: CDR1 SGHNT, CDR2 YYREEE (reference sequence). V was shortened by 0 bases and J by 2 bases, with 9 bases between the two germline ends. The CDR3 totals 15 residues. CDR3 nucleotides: TGTGCCAGCAGCTTGGACCTGAACACTGGAAACACCATATATTTT. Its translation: CASSLDLNTGNTIYF.

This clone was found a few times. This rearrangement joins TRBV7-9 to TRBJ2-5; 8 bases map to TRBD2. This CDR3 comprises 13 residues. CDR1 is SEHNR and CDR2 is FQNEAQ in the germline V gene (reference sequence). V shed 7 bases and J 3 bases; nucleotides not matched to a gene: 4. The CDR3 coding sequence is TGTGCCAGCACCTATAGCGGGGAAGAGACCCAGTACTTC. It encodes CASTYSGEETQYF.

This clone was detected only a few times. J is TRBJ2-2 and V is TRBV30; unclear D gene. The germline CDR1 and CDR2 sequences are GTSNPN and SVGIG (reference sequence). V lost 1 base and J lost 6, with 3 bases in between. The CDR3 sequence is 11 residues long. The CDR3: CAWSDPGELFF. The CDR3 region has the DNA TGTGCCTGGAGTGATCCCGGGGAGCTGTTTTTT.

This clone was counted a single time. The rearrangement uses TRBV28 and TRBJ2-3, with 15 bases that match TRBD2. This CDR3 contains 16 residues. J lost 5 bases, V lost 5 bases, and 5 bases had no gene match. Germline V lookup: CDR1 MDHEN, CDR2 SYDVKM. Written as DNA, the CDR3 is TGTGCCAGCAGTCCAGGGACTAGCGGGAGGCTAGATACGCAGTATTTT. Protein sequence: CASSPGTSGRLDTQYF. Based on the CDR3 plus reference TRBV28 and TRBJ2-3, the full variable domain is DVKVTQSSRYLVKRTGEKVFLECVQDMDHENMFWYRQDPGLGLRLIYFSYDVKMKEKGDIPEGYSVSREKKERFSLILESASTNQTSMYLCASSPGTSGRLDTQYFGPGTRLTVL.

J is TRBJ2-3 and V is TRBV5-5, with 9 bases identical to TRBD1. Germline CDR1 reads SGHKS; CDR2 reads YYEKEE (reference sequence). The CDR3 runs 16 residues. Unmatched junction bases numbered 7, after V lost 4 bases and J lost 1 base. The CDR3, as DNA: TGTGCCAGCAGCGCCGGACAGGGGCCGGGCACAGATACGCAGTATTTT. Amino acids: CASSAGQGPGTDTQYF.

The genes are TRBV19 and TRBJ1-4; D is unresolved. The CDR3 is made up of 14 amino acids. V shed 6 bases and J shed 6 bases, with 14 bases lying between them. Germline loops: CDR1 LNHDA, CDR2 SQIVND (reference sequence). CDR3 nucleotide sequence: TGTGCCAGTAGGAGGCTCGGAGGTGATGAAAAACTGTTTTTT. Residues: CASRRLGGDEKLFF.

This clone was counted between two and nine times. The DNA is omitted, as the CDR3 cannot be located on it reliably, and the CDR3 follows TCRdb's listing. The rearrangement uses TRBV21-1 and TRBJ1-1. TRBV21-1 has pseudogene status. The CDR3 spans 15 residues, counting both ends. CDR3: CASSPQVGRGTEAFF.

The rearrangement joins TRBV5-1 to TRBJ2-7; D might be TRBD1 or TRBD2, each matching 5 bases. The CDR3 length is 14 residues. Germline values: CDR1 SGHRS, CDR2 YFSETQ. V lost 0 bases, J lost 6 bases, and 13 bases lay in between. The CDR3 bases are TGCGCCAGCAGCTTGGGAGGGGCGGAAGGCGAGCAGTACTTC. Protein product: CASSLGGAEGEQYF.

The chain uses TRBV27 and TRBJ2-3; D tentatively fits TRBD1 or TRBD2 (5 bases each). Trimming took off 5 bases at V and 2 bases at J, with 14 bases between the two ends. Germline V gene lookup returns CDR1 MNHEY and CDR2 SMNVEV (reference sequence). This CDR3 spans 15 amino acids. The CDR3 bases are TGTGCCAGCAGTCTACGGGACCTACTCACAGATACGCAGTATTTT. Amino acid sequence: CASSLRDLLTDTQYF.